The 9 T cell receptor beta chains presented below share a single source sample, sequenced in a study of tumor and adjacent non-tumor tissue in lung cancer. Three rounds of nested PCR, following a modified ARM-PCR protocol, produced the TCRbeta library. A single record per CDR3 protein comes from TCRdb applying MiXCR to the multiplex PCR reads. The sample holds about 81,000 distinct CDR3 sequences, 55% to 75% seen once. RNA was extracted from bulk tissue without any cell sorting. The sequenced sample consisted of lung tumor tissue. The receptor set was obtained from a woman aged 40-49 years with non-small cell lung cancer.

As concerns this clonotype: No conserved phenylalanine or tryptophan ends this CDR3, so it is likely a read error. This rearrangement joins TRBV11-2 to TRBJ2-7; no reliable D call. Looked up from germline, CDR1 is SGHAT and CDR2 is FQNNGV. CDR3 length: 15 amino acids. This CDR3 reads CTSTLDPQRSYEQYS. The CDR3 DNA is TGTACCAGCACCTTAGATCCCCAGAGGTCCTACGAGCAGTACTCC.

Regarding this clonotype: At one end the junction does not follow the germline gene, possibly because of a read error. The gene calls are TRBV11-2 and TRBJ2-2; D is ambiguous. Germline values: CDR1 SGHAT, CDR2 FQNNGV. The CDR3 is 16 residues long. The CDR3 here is CASNLTLRSNTGELFF. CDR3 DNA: TGTGCCAGCAACTTAACTCTCAGGTCGAACACCGGTGAGCTGTTTTTT.

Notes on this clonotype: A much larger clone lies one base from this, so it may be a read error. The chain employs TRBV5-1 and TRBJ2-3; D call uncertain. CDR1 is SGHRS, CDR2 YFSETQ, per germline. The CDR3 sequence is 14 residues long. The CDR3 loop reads CASSFGSNVDTRYF. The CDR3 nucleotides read TGCGCCAGCAGCTTCGGCAGCAATGTCGATACGCGGTATTTT.

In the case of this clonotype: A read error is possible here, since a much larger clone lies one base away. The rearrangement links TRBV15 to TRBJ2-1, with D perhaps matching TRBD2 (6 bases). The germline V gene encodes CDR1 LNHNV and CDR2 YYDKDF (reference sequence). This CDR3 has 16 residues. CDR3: CATSRDWRDSYKEQFF. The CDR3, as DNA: TGTGCCACCAGCAGAGATTGGAGGGATTCCTACAAAGAGCAGTTCTTC.

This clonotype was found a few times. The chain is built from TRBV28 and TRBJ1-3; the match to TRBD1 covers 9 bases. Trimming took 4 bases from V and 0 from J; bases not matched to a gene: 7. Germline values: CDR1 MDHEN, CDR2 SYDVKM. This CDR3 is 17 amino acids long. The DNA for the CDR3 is TGTGCCAGCAGTTCCGGGACAGGGTTTCTCTCTGGAAACACCATATATTTT. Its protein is CASSSGTGFLSGNTIYF.

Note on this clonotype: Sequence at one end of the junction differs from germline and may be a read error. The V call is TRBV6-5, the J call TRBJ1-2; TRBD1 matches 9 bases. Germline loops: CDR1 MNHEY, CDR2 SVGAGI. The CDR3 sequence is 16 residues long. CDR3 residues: CASNYLRTGAPYGYTF. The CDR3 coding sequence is TGTGCCAGCAATTACCTACGGACAGGGGCCCCCTATGGCTACACCTTC.

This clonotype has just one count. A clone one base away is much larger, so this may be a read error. Here the CDR3 reads CASSFYGLGYEQYF. The DNA for the CDR3 is TGCGCCAGCAGCTTTTACGGACTGGGCTACGAGCAGTACTTC. The genes are TRBV5-1 and TRBJ2-7; weak D call: TRBD2 (5 bases). V lost 2 bases and J 3 bases, leaving 12 bases between the germline ends. The CDR3 covers 14 residues. The germline CDR1 and CDR2 sequences are SGHRS and YFSETQ.

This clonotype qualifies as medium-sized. The chain's CDR3 is CSAEGVGATQYF. The CDR3 bases are TGCAGCGCGGAGGGGGTAGGCGCGACCCAGTACTTC. The chain employs TRBV29-1 and TRBJ2-5; D may be TRBD1 or TRBD2 (6 bases each). The V end lost 7 bases, the J end lost 7 bases, and 16 bases lay between the germline ends. Looked up from germline, CDR1 is SQVTM and CDR2 is ANQGSEA. The CDR3 is 12 residues long.

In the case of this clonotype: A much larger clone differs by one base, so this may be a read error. The CDR3 DNA is TGTGCCAGCAGTTACAAGGGGATGAGCTACGAGCAGTACTTC. It translates to CASSYKGMSYEQYF. The V and J genes are TRBV7-9 and TRBJ2-7; D is possibly TRBD1 (5 bases). Trimming stripped 6 bases from V and 3 bases from J, with 15 bases between. From germline, CDR1 is SEHNR and CDR2 FQNEAQ (reference sequence). The CDR3 is 14 amino acids.